What follows describes a single T cell receptor (beta chain). Its antigen target is currently unknown. It has no much larger one-base neighbor in the sample; base qualities were not kept. The germline V gene supplies CDR1 ENHRY and CDR2 SYGVKD. The CDR3, from cysteine to phenylalanine, totals 14 residues. Left in the record is the CDR3 DNA by itself, 42 bases read in frame from the first base. The junction shows trimming of 6 bases on V and 5 bases on J, plus 16 bases between the germline ends. The meaning of the sample's time point label: baseline before first vaccination. Vaccinee samples were obtained from the UK trials COV001 and COV002, which included a single-blind randomized controlled phase 2/3 trial of AZD1222 (ChAdOx1 nCoV-19) in healthy adults. For TCRbeta chain sequencing, PBMC samples were collected from trial participants at day 0 and at day 28 after the second dose. The data belong to a study of T cell responses to AZD1222 COVID-19 vaccine (dated by TCRdb to the early 2020s). About the study as a whole: AZD1222 recipients with second doses at about 4 weeks or about 12 weeks were pooled, because spike-specific TCR depth and breadth did not differ between schedules. A total of under 250 trial participants underwent TCR sequencing, of whom roughly 210 had received two doses of AZD1222 and some 25 had received two doses of the MenACWY control vaccine. Trial participants were enrolled into age subgroups of 18-55, 56-69 and 70-plus years, which contained around 150, 29 and 61 TCR-sequenced participants, respectively. Points the paper makes about the study in general: Conclusions about previously exposed vaccinees were limited because only 5 or 6 AZD1222 recipients were SARS-CoV-2 seropositive at baseline. Participants were mostly white British and included more females than males, and it was suggested by the authors that clonal diversity may have been underestimated. Because no samples from the day 14 peak response were available, repertoires could be characterized only after the peak T cell response. The 56-69-year group was small, and its depth increase did not reach significance, likely because of low power. Vaccine-associated CD4 TCRs spanned the whole spike protein, with dominant responses in regions 160-218 and 743-854. Reportedly, close to half of the unique spike-specific TCRs recognized epitopes lying outside the regions that are mutated in the B.1.351 and B.1.1.7 variants. A significant rise in spike-specific TCR breadth and depth was observed after two AZD1222 doses relative to day 0 and relative to MenACWY recipients.

The CDR3 regions of human TCRbeta chains were analyzed by immunosequencing. The original methods were these. TCRs in the repertoires were compared against a reference library of SARS-CoV-2-specific TCRs that had been generated with the MIRA antigen-specificity platform. Breadth meant the fraction of unique TCRs that were SARS-CoV-2-associated, whereas depth meant the fraction of total T cells that were SARS-CoV-2-associated. Each spike-specific TCR was assigned to its reactive spike region and to a CD4 or CD8 class using the MIRA data. Log10-transformed breadth and depth values were compared by one-way ANOVA with Sidak's multiple comparisons tests. TCRdb limited this immuneACCESS table to in-frame rearrangements with V and J called. A share of clones is missing; checked studies link under half to unresolved V genes, and the rest is unexplained. The V and J calls and clone size were taken over from that table, and D and trimming were inferred from the DNA. Here the sample has about 130,000 clones; roughly 90% occur a single time. Under 3.5% of the sample comes from the top ten.

Rearrangement joined TRBV10-3 to TRBJ1-2; D gene: possibly TRBD1, on 5 matching bases. Specimen: peripheral blood, collected on day 0 of AZD1222 vaccination. The receptor was derived from an adult in good health. The nucleotide sequence reads TGTGCCATCAGGTCCCCGGGGCCTTCTTATGGCTACACCTTC. Translated, this is CAIRSPGPSYGYTF.